These T cell receptor beta chains were read from a single sample in a study of memory CD4+ T cells and cytomegalovirus serostatus. Sequenced by immunoSEQ multiplex PCR; TCRdb stores in-frame clones only, minus some. The profile covers about 57,000 clones, with around 85% appearing a single time and less than 0.95% taken by the ten largest. Sequenced material: memory CD4+ T cells from blood. The receptors shown here come from an adult in good health and CMV-seronegative. Each CDR3 is given with its conserved first and last residue. The order of the fields is D gene, J gene, clone size, V gene, CDR3 protein, CDR3 DNA. A D gene is named only where the DNA matches it firmly. Size values are once, few and many counts, or a class for expanded clones, and some rows have none.

TRBD1	TRBJ2-2	-	TRBV5-1	CASSRQGDVNTGELFF	TGCGCCAGCAGCCGTCAGGGGGATGTGAACACCGGGGAGCTGTTTTTT
-	TRBJ1-5	few	TRBV2	CASSEGVGNQPQHF	TGTGCCAGCAGTGAAGGGGTGGGCAATCAGCCCCAGCATTTT
-	TRBJ2-7	-	TRBV10-2	CASTIGPTYEQYF	TGCGCCAGCACGATCGGACCGACGTACGAGCAGTACTTC
TRBD2	TRBJ2-6	-	TRBV11-2	CASSKGLARAVGANVLTF	TGTGCCAGCAGCAAGGGACTAGCGCGGGCGGTCGGGGCCAACGTCCTGACTTTC
-	TRBJ1-1	once	TRBV7-9	CASSQQGSEAFF	TGTGCCAGCAGCCAACAGGGCTCTGAAGCTTTCTTT
TRBD2	TRBJ2-5	-	TRBV5-1	CASSLDGTSVETQYF	TGCGCCAGCAGCTTGGATGGGACTAGCGTAGAGACCCAGTACTTC
TRBD1	TRBJ1-1	-	TRBV19	CASSPGQLSTEAFF	TGTGCCAGTAGCCCGGGACAGTTGAGCACTGAAGCTTTCTTT
-	TRBJ2-5	-	TRBV7-9	CASSSGVAAYQETQYF	TGTGCCAGCAGTTCCGGGGTAGCGGCGTACCAAGAGACCCAGTACTTC
-	TRBJ1-2	-	TRBV28	CASGQAQLSYGYTF	TGTGCTAGTGGGCAGGCCCAGTTATCCTATGGCTACACCTTC
-	TRBJ2-6	-	TRBV28	CASTTGISGANVLTF	TGTGCCAGCACCACAGGGATCTCTGGGGCCAACGTCCTGACTTTC
-	TRBJ1-5	once	TRBV5-6	CASSLGQSDQPQHF	TGTGCCAGCAGCTTGGGCCAGAGCGATCAGCCCCAGCATTTT
TRBD1	TRBJ2-7	-	TRBV13	CASSLKLGTGVGEQYF	TGTGCCAGCAGCTTAAAACTTGGGACAGGGGTCGGCGAGCAGTACTTC
-	TRBJ2-3	-	TRBV7-3	CASSLPPGLPYSTDTQYF	TGTGCCAGCAGCTTACCCCCCGGACTACCCTATAGCACAGATACGCAGTATTTT
-	TRBJ1-2	-	TRBV9	CASSVGAGAPPNYGYTF	TGTGCCAGCAGCGTAGGCGCAGGGGCCCCACCTAACTATGGCTACACCTTC
-	TRBJ2-1	-	TRBV7-9	CASSLSGYEQFF	TGTGCCAGCAGCTTATCCGGGTACGAGCAGTTCTTC
-	TRBJ2-7	-	TRBV11-2	CASSLGVYEQYF	TGTGCCAGCAGCTTAGGGGTCTACGAGCAGTACTTC
TRBD1	TRBJ1-1	-	TRBV5-1	CASSFRTGDGAFF	TGCGCCAGCAGCTTTCGGACAGGGGATGGAGCTTTCTTT
TRBD2	TRBJ2-7	-	TRBV9	CASSVAVAGAYEQYF	TGTGCCAGCAGCGTAGCGGTAGCGGGAGCTTACGAGCAGTACTTC
TRBD1	TRBJ2-3	-	TRBV18	CASSLTGTQGASTDTQYF	TGTGCCAGCTCGCTCACGGGGACACAGGGGGCAAGCACAGATACGCAGTATTTT
-	TRBJ1-1	-	TRBV5-6	CASSLVGQAFF	TGTGCCAGCAGCTTAGTAGGCCAAGCTTTCTTT
TRBD1	TRBJ1-2	-	TRBV5-4	CASSLPPRQGTGYTF	TGTGCCAGCAGCTTGCCTCCCCGACAGGGTACCGGCTACACCTTC
-	TRBJ2-7	-	TRBV28	CASSLVVGYEQYF	TGTGCCAGCAGTTTGGTGGTAGGGTACGAGCAGTACTTC
TRBD1	TRBJ1-3	-	TRBV5-6	CASKKGGQGGNTIYF	TGTGCCAGCAAGAAAGGGGGACAGGGGGGAAACACCATATATTTT
TRBD2	TRBJ2-3	few	TRBV7-2	CASSLHPSGVPDTQYF	TGTGCCAGCAGCTTACATCCTAGCGGGGTTCCAGATACGCAGTATTTT
-	TRBJ1-4	-	TRBV4-2	CASSQLSFATNEKLFF	TGTGCCAGCAGCCAACTCAGTTTTGCAACTAATGAAAAACTGTTTTTT
-	TRBJ1-2	-	TRBV7-9	CASSSLSLNYGYTF	TGTGCCAGCAGCTCCCTGAGTCTTAACTATGGCTACACCTTC
-	TRBJ1-2	-	TRBV5-1	CASSLESGYTF	TGCGCCAGCAGCTTGGAGAGTGGCTACACCTTC
-	TRBJ1-1	-	TRBV28	CASNSGAWNTEAFF	TGTGCCAGCAATTCAGGGGCTTGGAACACTGAAGCTTTCTTT
TRBD2	TRBJ2-3	-	TRBV9	CASSVEGLAGTDTQYF	TGTGCCAGCAGCGTAGAGGGACTAGCGGGAACAGATACGCAGTATTTT
TRBD1	TRBJ2-7	-	TRBV19	CASSRDRERSYEQYF	TGTGCCAGTAGCCGGGACAGGGAACGGTCCTACGAGCAGTACTTC
-	TRBJ1-1	-	TRBV7-7	CASSPLATVNTEAFF	TGTGCCAGCAGCCCCCTTGCGACGGTGAACACTGAAGCTTTCTTT